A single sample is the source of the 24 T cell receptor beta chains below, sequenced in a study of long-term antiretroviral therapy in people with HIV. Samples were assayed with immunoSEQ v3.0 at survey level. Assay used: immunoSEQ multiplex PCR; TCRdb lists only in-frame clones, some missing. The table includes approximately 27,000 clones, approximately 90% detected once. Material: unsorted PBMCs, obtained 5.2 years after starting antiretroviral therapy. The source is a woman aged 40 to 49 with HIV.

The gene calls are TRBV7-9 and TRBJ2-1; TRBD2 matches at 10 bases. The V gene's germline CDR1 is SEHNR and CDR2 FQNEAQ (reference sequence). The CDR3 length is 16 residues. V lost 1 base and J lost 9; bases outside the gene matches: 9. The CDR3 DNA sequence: TGTGCCAGCAGCTTAGGTCGAGCGGGAGGGCCCAGTGAGCAGTTCTTC. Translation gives CASSLGRAGGPSEQFF.

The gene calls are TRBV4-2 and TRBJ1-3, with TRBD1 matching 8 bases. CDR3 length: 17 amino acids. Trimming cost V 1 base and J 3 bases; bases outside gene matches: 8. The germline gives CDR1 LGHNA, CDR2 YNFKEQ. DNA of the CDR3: TGTGCCAGCAGCCAAGCCCGGGGTGGGACAGGTGGAAACACCATATATTTT. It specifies CASSQARGGTGGNTIYF.

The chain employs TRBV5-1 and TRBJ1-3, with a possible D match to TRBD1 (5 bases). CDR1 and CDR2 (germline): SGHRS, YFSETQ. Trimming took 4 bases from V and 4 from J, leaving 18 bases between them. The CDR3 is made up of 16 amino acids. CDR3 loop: CASSPTGGGTGNTIYF. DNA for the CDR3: TGCGCCAGCAGCCCCACCGGGGGGGGTACCGGAAACACCATATATTTT.

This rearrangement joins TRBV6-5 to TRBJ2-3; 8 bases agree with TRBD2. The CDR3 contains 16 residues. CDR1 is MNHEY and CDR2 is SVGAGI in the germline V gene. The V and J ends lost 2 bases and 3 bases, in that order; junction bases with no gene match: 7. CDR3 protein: CASSYQLAGLTDTQYF. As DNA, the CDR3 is TGTGCCAGCAGTTACCAGTTAGCGGGGTTAACAGATACGCAGTATTTT.

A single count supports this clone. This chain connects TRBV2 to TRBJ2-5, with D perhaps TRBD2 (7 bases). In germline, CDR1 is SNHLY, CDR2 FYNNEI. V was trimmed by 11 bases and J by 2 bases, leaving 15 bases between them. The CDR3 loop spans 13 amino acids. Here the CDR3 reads CASTRGGQETQYF. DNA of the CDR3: TGTGCCTCAACGAGGGGGGGGCAAGAGACCCAGTACTTC.

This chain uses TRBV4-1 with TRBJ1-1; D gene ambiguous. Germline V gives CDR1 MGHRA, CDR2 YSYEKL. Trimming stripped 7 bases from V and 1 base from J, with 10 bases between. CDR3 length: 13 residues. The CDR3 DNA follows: TGCGCCAGCACCCACTCGGGGAACACTGAAGCTTTCTTT. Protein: CASTHSGNTEAFF.

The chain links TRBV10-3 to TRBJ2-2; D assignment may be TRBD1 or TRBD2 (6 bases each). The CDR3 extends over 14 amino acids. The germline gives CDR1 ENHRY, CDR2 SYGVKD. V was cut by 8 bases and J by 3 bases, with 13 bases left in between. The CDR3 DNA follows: TGTGCCATCGTAGGGGGGCTCGACACCGGGGAGCTGTTTTTT. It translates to CAIVGGLDTGELFF.

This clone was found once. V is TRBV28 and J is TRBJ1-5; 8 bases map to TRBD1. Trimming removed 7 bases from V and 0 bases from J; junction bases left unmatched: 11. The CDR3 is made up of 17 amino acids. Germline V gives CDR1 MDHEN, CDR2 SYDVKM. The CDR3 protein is CASKELPGQASNQPQHF. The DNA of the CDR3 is TGTGCCAGCAAAGAGTTACCGGGACAGGCTAGCAATCAGCCCCAGCATTTT.

Here the CDR3 DNA reads TGTGCCACCAGTTCCAGGGCTAATCAGCCCCAGCATTTT. Amino acids: CATSSRANQPQHF. The chain joins TRBV15 to TRBJ1-5; the D gene is possibly TRBD1 (5 bases). Trimming took off 6 bases at V and 4 bases at J, with 10 bases between the two ends. The V gene's germline CDR1 is LNHNV and CDR2 YYDKDF (reference sequence). The CDR3 is 13 amino acids. Looking up the rest from reference TRBV15 and TRBJ1-5 gives the full variable domain: DAMVIQNPRYQVTQFGKPVTLSCSQTLNHNVMYWYQQKSSQAPKLLFHYYDKDFNNEADTPDNFQSRRPNTSFCFLDIRSPGLGDTAMYLCATSSRANQPQHFGDGTRLSIL.

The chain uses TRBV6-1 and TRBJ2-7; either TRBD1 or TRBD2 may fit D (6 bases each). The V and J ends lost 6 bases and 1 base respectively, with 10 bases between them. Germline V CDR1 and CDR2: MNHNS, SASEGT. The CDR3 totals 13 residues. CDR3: CASRTRGSYEQYF. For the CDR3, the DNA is TGTGCCAGCAGGACTAGGGGGTCCTACGAGCAGTACTTC.

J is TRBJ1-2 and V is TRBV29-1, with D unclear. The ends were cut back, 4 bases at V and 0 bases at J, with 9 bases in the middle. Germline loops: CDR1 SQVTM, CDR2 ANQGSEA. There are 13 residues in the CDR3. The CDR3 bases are TGCAGCGTTGTGGTAGACACTAACTATGGCTACACCTTC. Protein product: CSVVVDTNYGYTF.

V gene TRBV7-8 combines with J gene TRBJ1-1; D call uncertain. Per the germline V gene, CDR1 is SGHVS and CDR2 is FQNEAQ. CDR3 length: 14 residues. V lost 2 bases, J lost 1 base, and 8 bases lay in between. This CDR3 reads CASSLIMANTEAFF. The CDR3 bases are TGTGCCAGCAGCTTAATAATGGCGAACACTGAAGCTTTCTTT.

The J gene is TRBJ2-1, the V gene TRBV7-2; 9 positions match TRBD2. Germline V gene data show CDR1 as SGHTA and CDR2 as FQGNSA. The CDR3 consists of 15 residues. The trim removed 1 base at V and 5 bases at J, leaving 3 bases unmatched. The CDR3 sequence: CASSLGLAGNNEQFF. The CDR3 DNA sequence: TGTGCCAGCAGCTTAGGCCTAGCGGGGAACAATGAGCAGTTCTTC.

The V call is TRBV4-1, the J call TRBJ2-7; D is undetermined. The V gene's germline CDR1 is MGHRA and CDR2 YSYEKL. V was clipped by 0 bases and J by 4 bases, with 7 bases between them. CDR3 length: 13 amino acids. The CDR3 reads CASSQDVGYEQYF. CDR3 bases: TGCGCCAGCAGCCAAGATGTGGGGTACGAGCAGTACTTC.

The chain's CDR3 is CASSLLAGGPRETQYF. CDR3 nucleotides: TGTGCCAGCAGCTTGCTAGCGGGAGGGCCGCGGGAGACCCAGTACTTC. This chain uses TRBV7-2 with TRBJ2-5, with 12 positions matching TRBD2. The CDR3 extends over 16 amino acids. J was trimmed by 5 bases and V by 3 bases; bases with no gene match: 7. Germline CDR1 SGHTA, CDR2 FQGNSA.

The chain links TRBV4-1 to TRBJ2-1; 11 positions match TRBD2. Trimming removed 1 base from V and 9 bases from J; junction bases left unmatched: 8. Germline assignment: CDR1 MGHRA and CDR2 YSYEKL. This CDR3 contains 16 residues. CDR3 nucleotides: TGCGCCAGCAGCCAAGCAGAAAGTCTAGCGGGAGGTGAGCAGTTCTTC. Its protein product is CASSQAESLAGGEQFF.

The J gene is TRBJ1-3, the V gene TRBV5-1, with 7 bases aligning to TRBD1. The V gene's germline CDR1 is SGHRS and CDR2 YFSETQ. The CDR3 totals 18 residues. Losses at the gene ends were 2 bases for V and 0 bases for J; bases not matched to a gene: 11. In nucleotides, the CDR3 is TGCGCCAGCAGCTTATACGGTCAGGGGGGAGGCTCTGGAAACACCATATATTTT. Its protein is CASSLYGQGGGSGNTIYF. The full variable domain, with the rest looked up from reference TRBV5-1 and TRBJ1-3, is KAGVTQTPRYLIKTRGQQVTLSCSPISGHRSVSWYQQTPGQGLQFLFEYFSETQRNKGNFPGRFSGRQFSNSRSEMNVSTLELGDSALYLCASSLYGQGGGSGNTIYFGEGSWLTVV.

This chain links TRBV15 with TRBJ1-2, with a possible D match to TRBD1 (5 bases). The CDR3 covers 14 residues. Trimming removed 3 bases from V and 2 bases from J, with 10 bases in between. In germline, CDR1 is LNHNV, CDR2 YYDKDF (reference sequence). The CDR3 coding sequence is TGTGCCACCAGCAGGGACAAGAAAAACTATGGCTACACCTTC. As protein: CATSRDKKNYGYTF. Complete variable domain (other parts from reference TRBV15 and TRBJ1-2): DAMVIQNPRYQVTQFGKPVTLSCSQTLNHNVMYWYQQKSSQAPKLLFHYYDKDFNNEADTPDNFQSRRPNTSFCFLDIRSPGLGDTAMYLCATSRDKKNYGYTFGSGTRLTVV.

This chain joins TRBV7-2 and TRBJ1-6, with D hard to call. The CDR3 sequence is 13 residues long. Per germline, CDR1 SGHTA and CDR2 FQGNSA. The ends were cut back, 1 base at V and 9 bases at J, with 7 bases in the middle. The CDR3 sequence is CASSLDRFSPLHF. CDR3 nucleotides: TGTGCCAGCAGCTTAGACCGCTTTTCACCCCTCCACTTT.

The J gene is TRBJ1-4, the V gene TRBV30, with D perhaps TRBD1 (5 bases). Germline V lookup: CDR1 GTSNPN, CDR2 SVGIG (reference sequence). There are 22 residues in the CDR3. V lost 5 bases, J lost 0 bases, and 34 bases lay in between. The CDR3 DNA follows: TGTGCCTGGCCTTCCCCGGGACGGGCTCGGCCCGGAAAAAATTCAACTAATGAAAAACTGTTTTTT. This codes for CAWPSPGRARPGKNSTNEKLFF.

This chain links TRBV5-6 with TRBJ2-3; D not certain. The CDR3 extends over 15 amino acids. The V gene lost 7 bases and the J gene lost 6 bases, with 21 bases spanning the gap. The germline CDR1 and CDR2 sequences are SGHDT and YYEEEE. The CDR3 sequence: CASFRRVLMTDTQYF. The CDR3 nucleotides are TGTGCCAGCTTCCGCCGGGTACTAATGACGGATACGCAGTATTTT.

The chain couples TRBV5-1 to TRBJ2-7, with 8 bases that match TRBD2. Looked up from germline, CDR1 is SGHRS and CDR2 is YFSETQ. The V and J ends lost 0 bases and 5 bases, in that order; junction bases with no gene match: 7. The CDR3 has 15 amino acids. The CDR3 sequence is CASSLATGGRDEQYF. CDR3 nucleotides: TGCGCCAGCAGCTTGGCCACGGGGGGGAGAGACGAGCAGTACTTC.

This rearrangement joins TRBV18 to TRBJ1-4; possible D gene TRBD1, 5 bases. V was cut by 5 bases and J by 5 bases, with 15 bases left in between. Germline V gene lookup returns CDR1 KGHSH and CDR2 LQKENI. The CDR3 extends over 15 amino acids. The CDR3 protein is CASSDVAGGNEKLFF. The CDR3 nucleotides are TGTGCCAGCTCAGACGTCGCTGGGGGGAATGAAAAACTGTTTTTT.

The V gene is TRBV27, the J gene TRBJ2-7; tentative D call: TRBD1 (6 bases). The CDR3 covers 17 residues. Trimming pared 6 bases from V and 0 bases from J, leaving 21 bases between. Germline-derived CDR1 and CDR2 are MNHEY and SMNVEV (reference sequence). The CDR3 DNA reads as TGTGCCAGCAGGGCGACGGGACAACCTTTAACCTCCTACGAGCAGTACTTC. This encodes CASRATGQPLTSYEQYF.